This TCR beta chain was captured in a study of blood T cell repertoires in COVID-19 (dated by TCRdb to the early 2020s). About the study as a whole: Samples covering the acute and convalescent phases of COVID-19 were provided by collaborators in the United States, Italy and Spain. Samples came from the ongoing ImmuneRACE study (first 160 participants) plus 1,254 subjects from 6 global collaborators. The repertoires were made available in a free public database intended to serve as a resource for research on the immune response to SARS-CoV-2. Subjects who had been exposed to COVID-19, were actively infected with it, or had recovered from it provided the deeply sampled blood TCRbeta repertoires that made up the dataset. The material from the prospective study consisted of cDNA or gDNA derived from T cells, B-cell-depleted T cells, or PBMCs. Where HLA class I and class II types were available, the types were taken from metadata supplied by the sample provider, not from assay-based typing. A de-identified subject ID, COVID-19 status, age in years and sex were almost always included in the sample metadata.

The CDR3 has 13 amino acids, counting the end cysteine and phenylalanine. Just CDR3 DNA is preserved here, 39 bases in frame from base 1. The germline V gene (reference sequence) provides CDR1 MNHNY and CDR2 SVGAGI. The germline ends are 11 bases apart after V is trimmed by 7 bases and J by 7 bases. The immunoSEQ Assay, a bias-controlled multiplex PCR, was used to amplify TCRbeta CDR3 regions from genomic DNA. Turning to the authors' computational methods: Within the assay, amplification of reference gene primers was used to estimate how many nucleated cells each sample contained. To quantify the absolute abundance of each unique TCRbeta CDR3 rearrangement, sequence reads were collapsed and filtered. For each sample, productive Simpson clonality was calculated as the square root of Simpson's diversity index across productive rearrangements. The source is immuneACCESS, and TCRdb retained only in-frame sequences with V and J called. Part of the clones is not carried over; for the studies checked, unresolved V genes explain less than half of this, and the remainder is unexplained. V, J and clone size are taken as reported in that table, and D and trimming were inferred from the DNA itself. The table for this sample lists roughly 100,000 clones; approximately 86% of them were counted only once. Roughly a sixth of the sample is in the top ten clones.

The count of this clone is one. Its recognized antigen is unknown. Within one base of it there is no much larger clone, and no base qualities were kept. Results the study describes overall, beyond this receptor: The amount of clinical and demographic metadata varied by source and participant and was provided uncurated.

Whole blood was collected in K2EDTA tubes by collaborating institutions according to the institutions' own protocols. For TCRbeta analysis, collaborators shipped samples in one of three forms: frozen whole blood, isolated PBMCs, or DNA extracted from either of those sample types. This clonotype was sampled from a woman aged 80 or over with acute or convalescent COVID-19. Source material: peripheral blood. The chain joins TRBV6-6 to TRBJ1-6, with no D gene named confidently. Here the CDR3 is given as CASTPRENSPLHF. The nucleotides are TGTGCCAGCACCCCGAGGGAGAATTCACCCCTCCACTTT.